Here is one T cell receptor (beta chain) with its context. Its antigen is currently unknown. This specimen belongs to a study of T cell responses to AZD1222 COVID-19 vaccine. Looking at the study overall: Second doses were pooled across both intervals (about 4 or about 12 weeks). Study conclusions and caveats: Repertoire sampling occurred only after the peak T cell response.

CDR3 length: 15 residues. Trimming took 5 bases from V and 5 from J; bases not matched to a gene: 7. Germline V gene lookup returns CDR1 SGHTA and CDR2 FQGTGA. Assay: immunoSEQ multiplex PCR; the TCRdb copy retains only in-frame clones and omits some. The sample contains about 130,000 clones, approximately 89% of which appear only once. This specimen consisted of peripheral blood, obtained on day 0 of AZD1222 vaccination. The chain recombines TRBV7-3 with TRBJ2-3; 10 bases agree with TRBD2. This receptor was taken from an adult in good health. CDR3 nucleotides: TGTGCCAGCAGCGCCACTAGCGGGGCGGGAGATACGCAGTATTTT. Its protein product is CASSATSGAGDTQYF.